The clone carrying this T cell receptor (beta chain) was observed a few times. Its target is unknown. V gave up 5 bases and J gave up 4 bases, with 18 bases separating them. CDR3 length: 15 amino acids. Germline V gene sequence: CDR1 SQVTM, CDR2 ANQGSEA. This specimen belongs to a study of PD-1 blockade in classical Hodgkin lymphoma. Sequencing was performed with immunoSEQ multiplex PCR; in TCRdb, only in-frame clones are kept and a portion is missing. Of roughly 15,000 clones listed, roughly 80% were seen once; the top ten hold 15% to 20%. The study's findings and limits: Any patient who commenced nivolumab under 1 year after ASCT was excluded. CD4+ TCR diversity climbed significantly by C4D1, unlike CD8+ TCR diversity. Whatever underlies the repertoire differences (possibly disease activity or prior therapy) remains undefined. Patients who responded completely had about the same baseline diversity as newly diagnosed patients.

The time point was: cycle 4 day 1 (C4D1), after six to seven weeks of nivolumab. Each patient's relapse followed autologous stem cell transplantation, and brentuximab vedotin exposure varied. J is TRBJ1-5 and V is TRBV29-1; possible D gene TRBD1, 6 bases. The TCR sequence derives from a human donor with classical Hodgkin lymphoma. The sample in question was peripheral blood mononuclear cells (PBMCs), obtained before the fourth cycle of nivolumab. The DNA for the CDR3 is TGCAGCGTTACACTCGAGACAGGACGTAATCAGCCCCAGCATTTT. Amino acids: CSVTLETGRNQPQHF.